This T cell receptor beta chain was recorded in a study of blood T cell repertoires in COVID-19. Turning to the study itself: From the United States, Italy and Spain came samples of acute and convalescent COVID-19.

The CDR3 extends over 15 amino acids. Trimming stripped 6 bases from V and 1 base from J, with 14 bases between. CDR1 and CDR2 from the germline V gene are MNHEY and SVGAGI. In the source study's methods: It was from reference gene primer amplification that nucleated cell counts were estimated. TCRdb's copy holds only in-frame clones and misses some; the assay was immunoSEQ multiplex PCR. That table supplies the V and J calls and clone size; D and trimming were determined from the DNA. The sample consists of 65,000 or so clones, around nine tenths of them appearing once. The TCR originated in a man between 60 and 70 years old with acute or convalescent COVID-19. The chain links TRBV6-5 to TRBJ2-3; possible D gene TRBD2, 5 bases. The material sequenced was peripheral blood. The CDR3: CASSGVLSGTDTQYF. CDR3 DNA: TGTGCCAGCAGCGGGGTCCTTTCAGGCACAGATACGCAGTATTTT.